Listed below are T cell receptor beta chains from one sample, sequenced in a study of CD8+ T cells in alopecia areata. This table comes from immunoSEQ multiplex PCR, and its TCRdb copy is limited to in-frame clones, with some not included. Of 200,000 to 250,000 clones listed, about 64% are singletons. The sequencing here drew on CD4+ T cells sorted from blood, taken at week 4, from a patient treated with tofacitinib. These receptor sequences come from a human donor with alopecia areata. Each CDR3 is given with its conserved first and last residue. Fields, in order: CDR3 protein, CDR3 DNA, clone size, D gene, V gene, J gene. D genes are given only for firm matches. Clone size, where shown, is once, few, many, or a class for clones that have expanded.

CDR3 protein: CASSPRPTSGELFF; CDR3 DNA: TGTGCCAGCAGTCCCCGCCCGACTAGCGGGGAGCTGTTTTTT; clone size: .; D gene: .; V gene: TRBV6-5; J gene: TRBJ2-2
CDR3 protein: CASSFSGQVPYEQYF; CDR3 DNA: TGCGCCAGCAGCTTCTCGGGACAGGTCCCCTACGAGCAGTACTTC; clone size: few; D gene: TRBD1; V gene: TRBV5-1; J gene: TRBJ2-7
CDR3 protein: CASSPLGESYEQYF; CDR3 DNA: TGTGCCAGCAGCCCCCTTGGAGAATCCTACGAGCAGTACTTC; clone size: .; D gene: .; V gene: TRBV4-2; J gene: TRBJ2-7
CDR3 protein: CASSRLEAYEQYF; CDR3 DNA: TGTGCCAGCAGCCGATTAGAGGCCTACGAGCAGTACTTC; clone size: few; D gene: .; V gene: TRBV11-2; J gene: TRBJ2-7
CDR3 protein: CASRRGMNTEAFF; CDR3 DNA: TGTGCCAGCAGGCGAGGGATGAACACTGAAGCTTTCTTT; clone size: .; D gene: .; V gene: TRBV2; J gene: TRBJ1-1
CDR3 protein: CASSLREGEQYF; CDR3 DNA: TGCGCCAGCAGTCTGAGGGAGGGCGAGCAGTACTTC; clone size: .; D gene: TRBD2; V gene: TRBV10-2; J gene: TRBJ2-7
CDR3 protein: CASSLGPSNQPQHF; CDR3 DNA: TGTGCCAGCAGCTTGGGACCTAGCAATCAGCCCCAGCATTTT; clone size: .; D gene: .; V gene: TRBV7-9; J gene: TRBJ1-5
CDR3 protein: CASTRLNYGYTF; CDR3 DNA: TGTGCCAGCACCCGGTTGAACTATGGCTACACCTTC; clone size: few; D gene: .; V gene: TRBV7-2; J gene: TRBJ1-2
CDR3 protein: CASSGASGVTYEQYF; CDR3 DNA: TGCGCCAGCAGCGGCGCTAGCGGGGTTACCTACGAGCAGTACTTC; clone size: once; D gene: TRBD2; V gene: TRBV5-1; J gene: TRBJ2-7
CDR3 protein: CASSFETNNEQFF; CDR3 DNA: TGTGCCAGCAGCTTTGAAACGAACAATGAGCAGTTCTTC; clone size: .; D gene: .; V gene: TRBV13; J gene: TRBJ2-1
CDR3 protein: CASSPTSGGTDTQYF; CDR3 DNA: TGCGCCAGCAGCCCGACTAGCGGGGGCACAGATACGCAGTATTTT; clone size: .; D gene: TRBD2; V gene: TRBV5-1; J gene: TRBJ2-3
CDR3 protein: CASSLDRSSYEQYF; CDR3 DNA: TGTGCCAGCAGTCTGGACAGGAGCTCCTACGAGCAGTACTTC; clone size: .; D gene: TRBD1; V gene: TRBV11-2; J gene: TRBJ2-7
CDR3 protein: CSAAGFYEQYF; CDR3 DNA: TGCAGCGCCGCAGGCTTCTACGAGCAGTACTTC; clone size: .; D gene: .; V gene: TRBV29-1; J gene: TRBJ2-7
CDR3 protein: CASSIQGTATQYF; CDR3 DNA: TGTGCCAGCAGTATACAGGGGACCGCTACCCAGTACTTC; clone size: few; D gene: TRBD1; V gene: TRBV28; J gene: TRBJ2-5
CDR3 protein: CASSPKYEQYF; CDR3 DNA: TGTGCCAGCAGTCCTAAGTACGAGCAGTACTTC; clone size: once; D gene: .; V gene: TRBV28; J gene: TRBJ2-7
CDR3 protein: CASSLLASRSYNEQFF; CDR3 DNA: TGTGCCAGCAGCTTACTGGCGAGTCGCTCCTACAATGAGCAGTTCTTC; clone size: .; D gene: .; V gene: TRBV7-2; J gene: TRBJ2-1
CDR3 protein: CASSLTSGGTYEQYF; CDR3 DNA: TGTGCCAGCAGCCTTACTAGCGGGGGCACCTACGAGCAGTACTTC; clone size: .; D gene: TRBD2; V gene: TRBV7-9; J gene: TRBJ2-7
CDR3 protein: CSARRTGDGGYGYTF; CDR3 DNA: TGCAGCGCCCGCCGGACAGGGGACGGTGGCTATGGCTACACCTTC; clone size: .; D gene: TRBD1; V gene: TRBV29-1; J gene: TRBJ1-2
CDR3 protein: CAWSSLARGQPQHF; CDR3 DNA: TGTGCCTGGAGTTCTCTCGCTCGGGGGCAGCCCCAGCATTTT; clone size: few; D gene: .; V gene: TRBV30; J gene: TRBJ1-5
CDR3 protein: CASRKRVDQETQYF; CDR3 DNA: TGTGCCAGCAGAAAACGGGTTGACCAAGAGACCCAGTACTTC; clone size: .; D gene: .; V gene: TRBV6-6; J gene: TRBJ2-5
CDR3 protein: CSVLGQENTEAFF; CDR3 DNA: TGCAGCGTTCTTGGACAGGAGAACACTGAAGCTTTCTTT; clone size: .; D gene: TRBD1; V gene: TRBV29-1; J gene: TRBJ1-1
CDR3 protein: CASSQQHSGGRYNEQFF; CDR3 DNA: TGCGCCAGCAGCCAACAGCATAGCGGGGGCCGCTACAATGAGCAGTTCTTC; clone size: .; D gene: TRBD2; V gene: TRBV4-3; J gene: TRBJ2-1
CDR3 protein: CASGRNTEAFF; CDR3 DNA: TGTGCCAGCGGTCGAAACACTGAAGCTTTCTTT; clone size: .; D gene: .; V gene: TRBV27; J gene: TRBJ1-1
CDR3 protein: CASSSPSGGATDTQYF; CDR3 DNA: TGTGCCAGCAGTTCCCCAAGCGGGGGGGCGACAGATACGCAGTATTTT; clone size: .; D gene: TRBD2; V gene: TRBV28; J gene: TRBJ2-3
CDR3 protein: CASSDGVSSTDTQYF; CDR3 DNA: TGCGCCAGCAGCGACGGGGTTTCTAGCACAGATACGCAGTATTTT; clone size: .; D gene: .; V gene: TRBV5-1; J gene: TRBJ2-3
CDR3 protein: CSVEDWAGNTEAFF; CDR3 DNA: TGCAGCGTTGAAGATTGGGCGGGGAACACTGAAGCTTTCTTT; clone size: few; D gene: .; V gene: TRBV29-1; J gene: TRBJ1-1
CDR3 protein: CASSLAGGHRSQHF; CDR3 DNA: TGTGCCAGCAGTTTAGCCGGGGGGCACCGATCCCAGCATTTT; clone size: .; D gene: .; V gene: TRBV27; J gene: TRBJ1-5
CDR3 protein: CASSVNYRSSGNTIYF; CDR3 DNA: TGCGCCAGCAGCGTAAACTACAGGTCTTCTGGAAACACCATATATTTT; clone size: .; D gene: .; V gene: TRBV5-1; J gene: TRBJ1-3
CDR3 protein: CATSLTRSHNEQFF; CDR3 DNA: TGTGCCACCAGCCTGACTAGGTCCCACAATGAGCAGTTCTTC; clone size: .; D gene: .; V gene: TRBV15; J gene: TRBJ2-1
CDR3 protein: CASSVRGRNNEQFF; CDR3 DNA: TGTGCCAGCAGTGTGAGGGGGCGGAACAATGAGCAGTTCTTC; clone size: .; D gene: TRBD1; V gene: TRBV2; J gene: TRBJ2-1
CDR3 protein: CASSVGLFDRNTEAFF; CDR3 DNA: TGTGCCAGCAGCGTAGGCCTCTTCGACAGGAACACTGAAGCTTTCTTT; clone size: .; D gene: .; V gene: TRBV9; J gene: TRBJ1-1
CDR3 protein: CASSLERVGETQYF; CDR3 DNA: TGTGCCAGCAGCTTAGAACGGGTCGGTGAGACCCAGTACTTC; clone size: few; D gene: .; V gene: TRBV7-8; J gene: TRBJ2-5
CDR3 protein: CSSRLANYGYTF; CDR3 DNA: TGCAGCTCTCGGCTAGCTAACTATGGCTACACCTTC; clone size: .; D gene: .; V gene: TRBV29-1; J gene: TRBJ1-2
CDR3 protein: CASSPRGGDTEAFF; CDR3 DNA: TGTGCCAGCAGCCCGAGGGGGGGTGACACTGAAGCTTTCTTT; clone size: many; D gene: .; V gene: TRBV7-9; J gene: TRBJ1-1
CDR3 protein: CASSEPGTGDSGANVLTF; CDR3 DNA: TGTGCCAGTTCTGAGCCCGGGACAGGGGACTCTGGGGCCAACGTCCTGACTTTC; clone size: .; D gene: TRBD1; V gene: TRBV11-1; J gene: TRBJ2-6
CDR3 protein: CSVRTGGETQYF; CDR3 DNA: TGCAGCGTTCGGACAGGGGGAGAGACCCAGTACTTC; clone size: .; D gene: TRBD1; V gene: TRBV29-1; J gene: TRBJ2-5
CDR3 protein: CSVEGSGQTTYGYTF; CDR3 DNA: TGCAGCGTTGAAGGCAGCGGACAGACGACTTATGGCTACACCTTC; clone size: .; D gene: .; V gene: TRBV29-1; J gene: TRBJ1-2
CDR3 protein: CASSFTGVGPEAFF; CDR3 DNA: TGTGCCAGCAGTTTCACAGGGGTTGGGCCTGAAGCTTTCTTT; clone size: .; D gene: TRBD1; V gene: TRBV27; J gene: TRBJ1-1
CDR3 protein: CASSVQGKGGYTF; CDR3 DNA: TGTGCCAGCAGTGTACAGGGAAAGGGCGGCTACACCTTC; clone size: once; D gene: .; V gene: TRBV6-1; J gene: TRBJ1-2
CDR3 protein: CASSQERGGQETQYF; CDR3 DNA: TGTGCCAGCAGCCAAGAACGGGGCGGCCAAGAGACCCAGTACTTC; clone size: .; D gene: .; V gene: TRBV4-2; J gene: TRBJ2-5
CDR3 protein: CATSRDLGAYGYTF; CDR3 DNA: TGTGCCACCAGCAGAGATCTGGGGGCTTATGGCTACACCTTC; clone size: .; D gene: .; V gene: TRBV15; J gene: TRBJ1-2
CDR3 protein: CASSPEGAGSPLHF; CDR3 DNA: TGTGCCAGCAGCCCCGAGGGGGCAGGTTCACCCCTCCACTTT; clone size: .; D gene: TRBD1; V gene: TRBV7-9; J gene: TRBJ1-6
CDR3 protein: CASSGRGQSRGYEQYF; CDR3 DNA: TGTGCCAGCAGTGGCCGAGGGCAGTCTCGTGGGTACGAGCAGTACTTC; clone size: .; D gene: .; V gene: TRBV6-1; J gene: TRBJ2-7
CDR3 protein: CASSVPGVQETQYF; CDR3 DNA: TGTGCCAGCAGCGTTCCAGGGGTTCAAGAGACCCAGTACTTC; clone size: few; D gene: .; V gene: TRBV11-2; J gene: TRBJ2-5
CDR3 protein: CASSSIAGGREDTQYF; CDR3 DNA: TGTGCCAGCAGCTCCATAGCGGGGGGGCGGGAAGATACGCAGTATTTT; clone size: few; D gene: TRBD2; V gene: TRBV5-4; J gene: TRBJ2-3
CDR3 protein: CASSQGSPYGYTF; CDR3 DNA: TGCGCCAGCAGCCAGGGAAGTCCCTATGGCTACACCTTC; clone size: .; D gene: .; V gene: TRBV4-1; J gene: TRBJ1-2
CDR3 protein: CASSDNRPYEQYF; CDR3 DNA: TGTGCCAGCAGCGACAACAGGCCCTACGAGCAGTACTTC; clone size: .; D gene: .; V gene: TRBV11-2; J gene: TRBJ2-7
CDR3 protein: CSAHGSGGTEAFF; CDR3 DNA: TGCAGCGCCCACGGCTCAGGGGGCACTGAAGCTTTCTTT; clone size: .; D gene: TRBD1; V gene: TRBV29-1; J gene: TRBJ1-1
CDR3 protein: CASSLDSRPSSSEQYF; CDR3 DNA: TGCGCCAGCAGCTTGGATAGCAGGCCCTCCTCTAGCGAGCAGTACTTC; clone size: few; D gene: .; V gene: TRBV5-1; J gene: TRBJ2-7
CDR3 protein: CAWRPGLAQQETQYF; CDR3 DNA: TGTGCCTGGCGACCGGGACTAGCCCAACAAGAGACCCAGTACTTC; clone size: .; D gene: TRBD2; V gene: TRBV30; J gene: TRBJ2-5
CDR3 protein: CASSPRVAGGHGEQYF; CDR3 DNA: TGTGCCAGCAGCCCCAGGGTAGCGGGGGGGCATGGCGAGCAGTACTTC; clone size: .; D gene: TRBD2; V gene: TRBV7-6; J gene: TRBJ2-7